The 20 T cell receptor beta chains in this list originate from one sample, sequenced in a study of control samples from healthy donors and cancer patients. Method: immunoSEQ multiplex PCR; TCRdb's copy keeps in-frame clones and lacks some. The sample contains approximately 79,000 clones, about 91% of which appear only once. The source material was blood. These receptors all stem from a man aged 50 to 59 in good health.

This clone is categorized as medium-sized. CDR3 DNA sequence: TGCGCCAGCAGCCAAGGTCCCGGACAGACCAACTCTGGGGCCAACGTCCTGACTTTC. Its translation is CASSQGPGQTNSGANVLTF. The chain joins TRBV4-1 to TRBJ2-6, with D maybe TRBD1 (6 bases). Germline CDR1 MGHRA, CDR2 YSYEKL. The CDR3 has 19 residues. With 1 base removed from V and 0 bases from J, the gap between germline ends came to 16 bases.

The chain links TRBV6-5 to TRBJ1-2; a possible D gene is TRBD1 (5 bases). The V gene lost 5 bases and the J gene lost 2 bases, with 15 bases spanning the gap. The CDR3 has 15 residues. Germline CDR1 and CDR2: MNHEY and SVGAGI. The CDR3 DNA follows: TGTGCCAGCAGTACCCCCAGGGAGGGGAACTATGGCTACACCTTC. This translates into CASSTPREGNYGYTF.

This clone appeared once. This chain links TRBV6-5 with TRBJ2-1, with D tentatively TRBD1 (6 bases). Trimming removed 10 bases at V and 0 bases at J, with 13 bases between. Germline loops: CDR1 MNHEY, CDR2 SVGAGI. The CDR3 extends over 14 amino acids. DNA of the CDR3: TGTGCCACTAAACAGGGTCACTCCTACAATGAGCAGTTCTTC. The encoded protein is CATKQGHSYNEQFF.

This chain uses TRBV27 with TRBJ2-5, with a possible D match to TRBD1 (6 bases). Germline lookup yields CDR1 MNHEY and CDR2 SMNVEV (reference sequence). The CDR3 runs to 14 residues. Trimming left V 2 bases short and J 5 bases short, with 12 bases between. CDR3 sequence: CASSLGRGGETQYF. The CDR3 DNA follows: TGTGCCAGCAGTTTAGGCAGGGGTGGGGAGACCCAGTACTTC.

The J gene is TRBJ1-4, the V gene TRBV3-1 (or the pseudogene TRBV3-2), with TRBD1 as a possible D gene (5 bases). V was trimmed by 4 bases and J by 0 bases, leaving 12 bases between them. Germline V gene sequence: CDR1 LGHDT, CDR2 YNNKEL (reference sequence). This CDR3 has 16 amino acids. The CDR3 here is CASSRNRFATNEKLFF. CDR3 bases: TGTGCCAGCAGCCGAAACAGGTTTGCAACTAATGAAAAACTGTTTTTT.

The chain links TRBV3-1 (or the pseudogene TRBV3-2) to TRBJ2-1; TRBD2 matches at 12 bases. The CDR3 has 16 residues. V shed 2 bases and J 4 bases; nucleotides not matched to a gene: 3. Germline CDR1 is LGHDT and CDR2 is YNNKEL (reference sequence). The CDR3 here is CASSQTSGGRYNEQFF. The DNA of the CDR3 is TGTGCCAGCAGCCAAACTAGCGGGGGGCGATACAATGAGCAGTTCTTC.

As for this clone: Germline is not matched at one junction end, which may reflect a read error. J is TRBJ1-1 and V is TRBV12-3 or TRBV12-4, with D uncertain. CDR3 size: 12 residues. CDR3 region: CASSPPPRAPLF. CDR3 coding DNA: TGTGCCAGCAGCCCGCCCCCAAGGGCTCCACTCTTT.

The chain recombines TRBV7-2 with TRBJ1-5; 7 bases align to TRBD1. The CDR3 contains 14 residues. Losses at the gene ends were 5 bases for V and 3 bases for J; bases not matched to a gene: 4. Germline CDR1 reads SGHTA; CDR2 reads FQGNSA. The DNA for the CDR3 is TGTGCCAGCAGCCTCGGACAGGCCAATCAGCCCCAGCATTTT. Amino acids: CASSLGQANQPQHF. Together with reference TRBV7-2 and TRBJ1-5, the CDR3 gives the full variable domain: GAGVSQSPSNKVTEKGKDVELRCDPISGHTALYWYRQSLGQGLEFLIYFQGNSAPDKSGLPSDRFSAERTGGSVSTLTIQRTQQEDSAVYLCASSLGQANQPQHFGDGTRLSIL.

This chain links TRBV28 with TRBJ2-5; 8 bases fit TRBD2. The germline gives CDR1 MDHEN, CDR2 SYDVKM. V shed 6 bases, J shed 5 bases, and the junction held 20 bases outside the gene matches. This CDR3 has 18 amino acids. The CDR3 sequence: CASSSSPGLGSLGETQYF. The DNA for the CDR3 is TGTGCCAGCAGCTCCTCTCCGGGACTAGGGTCATTAGGGGAGACCCAGTACTTC. Looking up the rest from reference TRBV28 and TRBJ2-5 gives the full variable domain: DVKVTQSSRYLVKRTGEKVFLECVQDMDHENMFWYRQDPGLGLRLIYFSYDVKMKEKGDIPEGYSVSREKKERFSLILESASTNQTSMYLCASSSSPGLGSLGETQYFGPGTRLLVL.

The chain employs TRBV29-1 and TRBJ2-7; D perhaps matches TRBD2 (6 bases). CDR1 and CDR2 (germline): SQVTM, ANQGSEA. This CDR3 has 13 amino acids. Trimming removed 8 bases at V and 2 bases at J, with 16 bases between. This chain's CDR3 is CSTRDWSTYEQYF. In DNA, the CDR3 is TGCAGCACCCGGGACTGGAGCACCTACGAGCAGTACTTC.

The chain couples TRBV6-5 to TRBJ2-5; 7 bases agree with TRBD1. The CDR3 has 13 residues. The V gene end was trimmed by 2 bases and the J gene end by 4 bases; junction bases not matched to a gene: 1. Germline CDR1 MNHEY, CDR2 SVGAGI. The CDR3 here is CASSYRGPETQYF. The CDR3 nucleotides read TGTGCCAGCAGTTACAGGGGGCCAGAGACCCAGTACTTC.

V and J are TRBV25-1 and TRBJ1-2; D is unresolved. CDR1 MGHDK and CDR2 SYGVNS come from the germline V gene. V shed 8 bases and J shed 2 bases, with 12 bases lying between them. The CDR3 consists of 13 residues. This CDR3 is CASGWAGNYGYTF. The DNA of the CDR3 is TGTGCCAGCGGGTGGGCGGGGAACTATGGCTACACCTTC.

The chain recombines TRBV6-5 with TRBJ1-3; D call uncertain. Trimming cost V 7 bases and J 4 bases, with 14 bases left between them. The CDR3 sequence is 14 residues long. Per germline, CDR1 MNHEY and CDR2 SVGAGI. The CDR3 region has the DNA TGTGCCAGCAAGGTGGGCCTTGGGGGAAACACCATATATTTT. Its protein is CASKVGLGGNTIYF.

This clone was observed a single time. This chain connects TRBV7-6 to TRBJ2-1; the match to TRBD1 covers 11 bases. Germline CDR1 and CDR2: SGHVS and FNYEAQ. V was pared by 0 bases and J by 9 bases, with 4 bases of the junction left unmatched. This CDR3 comprises 15 residues. CDR3 in amino acids: CASSLADRGQGEQFF. CDR3 nucleotides: TGTGCCAGCAGCTTAGCGGACAGGGGGCAAGGTGAGCAGTTCTTC.

J is TRBJ2-3 and V is TRBV11-3, with D uncertain. The V end was cut by 0 bases, the J end by 5 bases, with 6 bases between. This CDR3 is 13 amino acids long. The germline V gene has CDR1 SGHNT and CDR2 YENEEA. The CDR3 DNA is TGTGCCAGCAGCTTAGATCATGGAGATACGCAGTATTTT. This sequence encodes CASSLDHGDTQYF.

The gene calls are TRBV27 and TRBJ1-2; the match to TRBD1 covers 10 bases. CDR1 and CDR2 from the germline V gene are MNHEY and SMNVEV (reference sequence). Germline trimming cut 7 bases from V and 5 bases from J; bases unmatched to any gene: 13. The CDR3 has 16 amino acids. DNA of the CDR3: TGTGCCAGCACCCCCGGCCCGGACAGGGGGGTTTATGGCTACACCTTC. The encoded protein is CASTPGPDRGVYGYTF.

Comment on this clone: An end of the junction does not agree with germline; a read error may underlie this. V and J are TRBV5-1 and TRBJ2-3, with D perhaps TRBD2 (5 bases). The germline gives CDR1 SGHRS, CDR2 YFSETQ. The CDR3 consists of 14 residues. This chain's CDR3 is CASSLGPSTDAQYF. CDR3 nucleotides: TGCGCCAGCAGCTTGGGCCCTAGCACAGATGCGCAGTATTTT. Full variable domain (outside the CDR3, taken from reference TRBV5-1 and TRBJ2-3): KAGVTQTPRYLIKTRGQQVTLSCSPISGHRSVSWYQQTPGQGLQFLFEYFSETQRNKGNFPGRFSGRQFSNSRSEMNVSTLELGDSALYLCASSLGPSTDAQYFGPGTRLTVL.

This chain connects TRBV10-3 to TRBJ2-3, with TRBD2 matching 10 bases. V dropped 0 bases and J dropped 6; count of bases not matched to a gene: 12. The length of the CDR3 is 18 residues. Per the germline V gene, CDR1 is ENHRY and CDR2 is SYGVKD. CDR3 loop: CAISESILSGGAYDTQYF. The CDR3 DNA is TGTGCCATCAGTGAGTCGATCCTAAGCGGGGGGGCTTACGATACGCAGTATTTT.

On this clone itself: The same CDR3 arises from other DNA sequences in this sample as well. The chain carries TRBV11-1 and TRBJ2-7; TRBD1 is a possible D gene (6 bases). The germline V gene encodes CDR1 SGHAT and CDR2 FQDESV (reference sequence). The CDR3 loop spans 14 amino acids. Deletions cut 4 bases from V and 3 bases from J, with 13 bases between. The CDR3 region has the DNA TGTGCCAGCAGCTCGCGACCAGGGGTCTACGAGCAGTACTTC. Amino acids: CASSSRPGVYEQYF.

The chain employs TRBV5-6 and TRBJ1-6; no reliable D call. V was trimmed by 6 bases and J by 10 bases, leaving 14 bases between them. Germline lookup yields CDR1 SGHDT and CDR2 YYEEEE. The CDR3 covers 13 residues. CDR3 loop: CASTMGGWSPLHF. CDR3 coding DNA: TGTGCCAGCACCATGGGCGGGTGGTCACCCCTCCACTTT.